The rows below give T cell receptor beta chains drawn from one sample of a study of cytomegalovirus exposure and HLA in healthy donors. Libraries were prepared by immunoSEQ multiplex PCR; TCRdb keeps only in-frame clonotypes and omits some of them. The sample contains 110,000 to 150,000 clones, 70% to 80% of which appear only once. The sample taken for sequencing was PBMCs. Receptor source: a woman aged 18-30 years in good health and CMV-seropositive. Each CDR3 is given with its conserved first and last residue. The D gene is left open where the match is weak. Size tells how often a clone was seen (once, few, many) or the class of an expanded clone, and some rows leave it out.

TGTGCCAGCAGCCCGGGGGGGGCAGATACGCAGTATTTT CASSPGGADTQYF TRBJ2-3 TRBD2 TRBV7-9 -
TGTGCCAGCAGCTTGGGGGACAGGGTAATCTACGAGCAGTACTTC CASSLGDRVIYEQYF TRBJ2-7 TRBD1 TRBV5-5 few
TGTGCCAGCAGCGTAGACCTGCCCGGGGGGAGGAAGGATACGCAGTATTTT CASSVDLPGGRKDTQYF TRBJ2-3 TRBD2 TRBV9 -
TGTGCCAGCAGCTTTGACAGGGCGGTCCCTGAAGCTTTCTTT CASSFDRAVPEAFF TRBJ1-1 TRBD1 TRBV11-2 -
TGTGCCAGCAGCCAACCGGGACAGGGGAACACTGAAGCTTTCTTT CASSQPGQGNTEAFF TRBJ1-1 TRBD1 TRBV4-2 once
TGTGCCAGCAGTCCTGCTGGGGCCTACGAGCAGTACTTC CASSPAGAYEQYF TRBJ2-7 - TRBV27 -
TGTGCCTTCAATAAGGGGCTCTCCGGGCCCCAGCATTTT CAFNKGLSGPQHF TRBJ1-5 - TRBV30 -
TGTGCCAGCGGGGGCGGCCTAAGCAATCAGCCCCAGCATTTT CASGGGLSNQPQHF TRBJ1-5 - TRBV7-2 -
TGTGCCAGCAGCCAAGATCTCTGGGACATCACAGATACGCAGTATTTT CASSQDLWDITDTQYF TRBJ2-3 - TRBV14 few
TGTGCCAGCAGCTGGACAGGGCGGACCGGGGAGCTGTTTTTT CASSWTGRTGELFF TRBJ2-2 TRBD1 TRBV5-6 few
TGCAGCGCCGGAGGGGTAGCCCAAGAGACCCAGTACTTC CSAGGVAQETQYF TRBJ2-5 - TRBV29-1 once
TGTGCCAGCAGCTACAACCAAGAGACCCAGTACTTC CASSYNQETQYF TRBJ2-5 - TRBV7-6 -
TGTGCCAGCACCCCGACACCGGGGAGCACAGATACGCAGTATTTT CASTPTPGSTDTQYF TRBJ2-3 - TRBV6-4 -
TGTGCCAGCACTGACCCGTTGGGGGGGCAGGGGAATTACGAGCAGTACTTC CASTDPLGGQGNYEQYF TRBJ2-7 - TRBV7-9 -
TGCGCCGCCACTCGGGGGTTGAACACTGAAGCTTTCTTT CAATRGLNTEAFF TRBJ1-1 - TRBV10-1 -
TGTGCCAGCAGCCCCGCTAGAACCCAGGGGGCTCGTTATCAGCCCCAGCATTTT CASSPARTQGARYQPQHF TRBJ1-5 TRBD1 TRBV7-6 -
TGTGCCAGCAGCTCCCGGGGTGGGGTTCTGGAGACCCAGTACTTC CASSSRGGVLETQYF TRBJ2-5 - TRBV7-9 -
TGTGCCAGCAAAAGGGGCCTCACAGGATATGGGTTTGTCCCTGAAGCTTTCTTT CASKRGLTGYGFVPEAFF TRBJ1-1 - TRBV28 -
TGTGCCAGCAGAGGACTTAGCACAGATACGCAGTATTTT CASRGLSTDTQYF TRBJ2-3 - TRBV9 -
TGTGCCAGCAGCCGCGACAGGGCGAACAATGAGCAGTTCTTC CASSRDRANNEQFF TRBJ2-1 TRBD1 TRBV11-3 -
TGTGCCAGCAGCGCGACGGCCCTAGCGGGGGGGCCGGCGGCCCAGTACTTC CASSATALAGGPAAQYF TRBJ2-5 TRBD2 TRBV9 -
TGTGCCAGCAGCATGGGGACAGGGGGAGGCCGCGGGGAGCTGTTTTTT CASSMGTGGGRGELFF TRBJ2-2 TRBD1 TRBV7-2 -
TGCGCCAGCAGTGAGCAGGGCAATGAGCAGTTCTTC CASSEQGNEQFF TRBJ2-1 - TRBV10-1 medium-sized
TGTGCCACCAGCAGAGAGGGAGCGGAGGGGTACAATGAGCAGTTCTTC CATSREGAEGYNEQFF TRBJ2-1 - TRBV15 -
TGTGCCACCCCGACAGGGGTAGGCTACGAGCAGTACTTC CATPTGVGYEQYF TRBJ2-7 TRBD1 TRBV6-1 few
TGTGCCAGTATAGAGGGTAGGACTAGCGGGTCCACCGGGGAGCTGTTTTTT CASIEGRTSGSTGELFF TRBJ2-2 TRBD2 TRBV19 -